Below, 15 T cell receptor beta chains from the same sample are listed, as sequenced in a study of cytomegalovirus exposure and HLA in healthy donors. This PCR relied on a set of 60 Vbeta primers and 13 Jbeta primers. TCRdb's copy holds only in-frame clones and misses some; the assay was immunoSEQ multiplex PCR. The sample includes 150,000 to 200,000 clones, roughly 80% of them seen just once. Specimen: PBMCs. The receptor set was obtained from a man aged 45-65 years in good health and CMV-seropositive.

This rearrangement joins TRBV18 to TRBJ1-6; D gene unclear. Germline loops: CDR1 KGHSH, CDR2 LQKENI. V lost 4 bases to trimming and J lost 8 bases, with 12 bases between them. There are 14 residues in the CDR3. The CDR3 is CASSLQDSHSPLHF. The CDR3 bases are TGTGCCAGCTCACTGCAGGACTCTCATTCACCCCTCCACTTT. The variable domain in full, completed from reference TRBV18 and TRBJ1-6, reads NAGVMQNPRHLVRRRGQEARLRCSPMKGHSHVYWYRQLPEEGLKFMVYLQKENIIDESGMPKERFSAEFPKEGPSILRIQQVVRGDSAAYFCASSLQDSHSPLHFGNGTRLTVT.

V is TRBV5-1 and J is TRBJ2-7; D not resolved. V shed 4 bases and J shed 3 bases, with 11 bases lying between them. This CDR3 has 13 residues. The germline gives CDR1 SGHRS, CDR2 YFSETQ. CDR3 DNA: TGCGCCAGCAGCCTAGAGCCCCACTACGAGCAGTACTTC. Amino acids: CASSLEPHYEQYF.

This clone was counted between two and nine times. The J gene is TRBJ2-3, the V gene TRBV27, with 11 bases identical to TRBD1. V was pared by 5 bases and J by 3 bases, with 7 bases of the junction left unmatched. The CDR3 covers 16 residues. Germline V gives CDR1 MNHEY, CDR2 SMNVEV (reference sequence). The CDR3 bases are TGTGCCAGCAGTCCGGGACAGGGGGGAACTACAGATACGCAGTATTTT. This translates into CASSPGQGGTTDTQYF.

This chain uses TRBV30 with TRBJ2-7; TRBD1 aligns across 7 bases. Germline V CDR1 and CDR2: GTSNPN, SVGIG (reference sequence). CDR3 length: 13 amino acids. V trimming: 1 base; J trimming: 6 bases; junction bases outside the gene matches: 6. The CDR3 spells CAWSETGFAEQYF. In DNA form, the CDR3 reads TGTGCCTGGAGTGAGACAGGGTTTGCCGAGCAGTACTTC.

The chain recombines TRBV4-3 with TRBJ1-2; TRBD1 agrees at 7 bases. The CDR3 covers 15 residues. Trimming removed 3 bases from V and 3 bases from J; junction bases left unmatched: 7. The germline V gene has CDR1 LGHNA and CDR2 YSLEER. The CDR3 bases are TGCGCCAGCAGCCAGTCGCCCGGGACAGACTATGGCTACACCTTC. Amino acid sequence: CASSQSPGTDYGYTF.

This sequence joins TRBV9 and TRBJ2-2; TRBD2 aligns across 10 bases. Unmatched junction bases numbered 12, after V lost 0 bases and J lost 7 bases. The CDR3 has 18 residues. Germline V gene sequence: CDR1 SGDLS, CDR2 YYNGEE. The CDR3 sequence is CASSVGSGSGGSHGELFF. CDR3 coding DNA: TGTGCCAGCAGCGTAGGCAGCGGTAGCGGGGGGTCCCACGGGGAGCTGTTTTTT.

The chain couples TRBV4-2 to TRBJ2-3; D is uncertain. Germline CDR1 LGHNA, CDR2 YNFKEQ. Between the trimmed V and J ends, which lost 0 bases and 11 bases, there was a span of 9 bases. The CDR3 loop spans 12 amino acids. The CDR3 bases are TGTGCCAGCAGCCAAGACCCGTTTGTGCAGTATTTT. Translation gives CASSQDPFVQYF.

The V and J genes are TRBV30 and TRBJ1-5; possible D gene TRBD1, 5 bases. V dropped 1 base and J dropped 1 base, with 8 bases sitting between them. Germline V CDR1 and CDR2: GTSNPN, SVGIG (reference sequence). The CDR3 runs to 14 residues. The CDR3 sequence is CAWSEDRSNQPQHF. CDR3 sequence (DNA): TGTGCCTGGAGTGAAGACAGAAGCAATCAGCCCCAGCATTTT.

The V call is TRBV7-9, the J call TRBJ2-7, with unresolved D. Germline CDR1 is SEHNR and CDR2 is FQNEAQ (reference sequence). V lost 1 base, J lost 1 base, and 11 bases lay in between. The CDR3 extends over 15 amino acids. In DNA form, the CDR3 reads TGTGCCAGCAGCTTAGGGCAGGTACCTTCCTACGAGCAGTACTTC. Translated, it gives CASSLGQVPSYEQYF.

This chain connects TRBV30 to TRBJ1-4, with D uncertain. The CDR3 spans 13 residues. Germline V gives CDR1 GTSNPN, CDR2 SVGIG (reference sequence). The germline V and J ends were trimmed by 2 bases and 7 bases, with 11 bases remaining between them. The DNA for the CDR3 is TGTGCCTGGAGTCCCGGGAGAAGTGAAAAACTGTTTTTT. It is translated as CAWSPGRSEKLFF.

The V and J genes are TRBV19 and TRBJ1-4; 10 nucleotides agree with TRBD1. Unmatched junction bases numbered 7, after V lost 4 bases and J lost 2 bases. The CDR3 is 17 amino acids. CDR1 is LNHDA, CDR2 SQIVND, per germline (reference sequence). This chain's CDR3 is CASSRGQGKRTNEKLFF. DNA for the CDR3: TGTGCCAGTAGTAGGGGACAGGGGAAGAGGACTAATGAAAAACTGTTTTTT. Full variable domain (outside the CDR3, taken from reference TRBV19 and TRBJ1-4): DGGITQSPKYLFRKEGQNVTLSCEQNLNHDAMYWYRQDPGQGLRLIYYSQIVNDFQKGDIAEGYSVSREKKESFPLTVTSAQKNPTAFYLCASSRGQGKRTNEKLFFGSGTQLSVL.

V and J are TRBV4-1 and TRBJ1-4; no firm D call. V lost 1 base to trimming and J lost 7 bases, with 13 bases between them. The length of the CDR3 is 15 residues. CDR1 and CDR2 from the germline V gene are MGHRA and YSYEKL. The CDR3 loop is CASSQGPSASEKLFF. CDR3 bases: TGCGCCAGCAGCCAAGGCCCCTCCGCCAGTGAAAAACTGTTTTTT.

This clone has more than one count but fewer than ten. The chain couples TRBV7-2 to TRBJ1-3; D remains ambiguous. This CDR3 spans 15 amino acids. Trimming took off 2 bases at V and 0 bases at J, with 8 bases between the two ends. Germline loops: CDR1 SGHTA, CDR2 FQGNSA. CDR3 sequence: CASSLYRSSGNTIYF. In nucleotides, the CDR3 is TGTGCCAGCAGCTTATACCGGAGCTCTGGAAACACCATATATTTT.

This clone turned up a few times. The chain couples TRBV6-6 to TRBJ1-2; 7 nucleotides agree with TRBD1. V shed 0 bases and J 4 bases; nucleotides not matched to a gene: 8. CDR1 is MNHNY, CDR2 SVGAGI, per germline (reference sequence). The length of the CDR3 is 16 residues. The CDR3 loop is CASSYSLDRAVYGYTF. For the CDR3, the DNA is TGTGCCAGCAGTTACTCCCTAGACAGGGCAGTCTATGGCTACACCTTC.

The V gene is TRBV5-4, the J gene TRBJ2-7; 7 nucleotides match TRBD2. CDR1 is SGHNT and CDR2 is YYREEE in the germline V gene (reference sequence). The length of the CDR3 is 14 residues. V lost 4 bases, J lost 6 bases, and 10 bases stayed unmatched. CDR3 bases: TGTGCCAGCAGCCTTCGGCGGGAGCTTCCCGAGCAGTACTTC. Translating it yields CASSLRRELPEQYF.